A single sample is the source of the 13 T cell receptor beta chains below, sequenced in a study of long-term antiretroviral therapy in people with HIV. Survey level was the resolution at which the v3.0 immunoSEQ assay ran. Some clones are missing from TCRdb's copy, which holds only in-frame ones; the method was immunoSEQ multiplex PCR. The table has 25,000 to 35,000 clones, roughly 86% seen once. The input for sequencing was unsorted PBMCs, taken 0.8 years after starting antiretroviral therapy. Receptors were obtained from a woman in her 30s with HIV.

A single count supports this clone. The chain recombines TRBV2 with TRBJ2-2, with D tentatively TRBD1 or TRBD2 (5 bases each). The CDR3 consists of 16 residues. From germline, CDR1 is SNHLY and CDR2 FYNNEI. V was clipped by 6 bases and J by 4 bases, with 18 bases between them. This CDR3 is CASSRDHPHSTGELFF. In DNA form, the CDR3 reads TGTGCCAGCAGCCGGGACCACCCCCATTCCACCGGGGAGCTGTTTTTT.

The chain combines TRBV7-9 with TRBJ2-7, with a tentative D call TRBD2 (7 bases). Deletions cut 1 base from V and 5 bases from J, with 12 bases between. The germline gives CDR1 SEHNR, CDR2 FQNEAQ (reference sequence). This CDR3 region has 14 residues. The CDR3 DNA is TGTGCCAGCAGCTTAGAGAAGGGGGGGCACGAGCAGTACGTC. Its protein is CASSLEKGGHEQYV.

This clone was observed a single time. CDR3: CASSPAGETQYF. The CDR3 coding sequence is TGCGCCAGCAGCCCCGCCGGGGAGACGCAGTATTTT. The chain uses TRBV5-1 and TRBJ2-3; TRBD2 might be the D (5 bases). The germline V and J ends were trimmed by 4 bases and 9 bases, with 12 bases remaining between them. The germline V gene encodes CDR1 SGHRS and CDR2 YFSETQ. CDR3 length: 12 residues.

The chain combines TRBV5-8 with TRBJ2-5; tentative D call: TRBD2 (5 bases). This CDR3 spans 13 amino acids. V shed 3 bases and J shed 4 bases, with 10 bases lying between them. Germline V gene sequence: CDR1 SGHTS, CDR2 YDEGEE. This CDR3 is CASSWTPSETQYF. For the CDR3, the DNA is TGTGCCAGCAGCTGGACTCCCTCAGAGACCCAGTACTTC. Full variable domain (missing parts from reference TRBV5-8 and TRBJ2-5): EAGVTQSPTHLIKTRGQQATLRCSPISGHTSVYWYQQALGLGLQFLLWYDEGEERNRGNFPPRFSGRQFPNYSSELNVNALELEDSALYLCASSWTPSETQYFGPGTRLLVL.

The chain links TRBV2 to TRBJ1-2; maybe TRBD1 (6 bases). The CDR3 consists of 14 residues. Deletions cut 6 bases from V and 8 bases from J, with 19 bases between. The germline CDR1 and CDR2 sequences are SNHLY and FYNNEI. CDR3: CASSSGTPFGGYTF. DNA for the CDR3: TGTGCCAGCAGCTCCGGGACACCGTTCGGGGGCTACACCTTC.

The chain has TRBV7-9 and TRBJ1-5; D gene unclear. From germline, CDR1 is SEHNR and CDR2 FQNEAQ (reference sequence). V was clipped by 1 base and J by 5 bases, with 6 bases between them. There are 13 residues in the CDR3. As DNA, the CDR3 is TGTGCCAGCAGCTTAGGCACTCATCAGCCCCAGCATTTT. This sequence encodes CASSLGTHQPQHF.

The gene calls are TRBV11-3 and TRBJ1-2, with TRBD1 as a possible D gene (5 bases). V lost 5 bases to trimming and J lost 5 bases, with 18 bases between them. This CDR3 has 15 amino acids. Germline V gives CDR1 SGHNT, CDR2 YENEEA. CDR3 region: CASSAGKAGKYGYTF. As DNA, the CDR3 is TGTGCCAGCAGCGCAGGGAAAGCAGGGAAATATGGCTACACCTTC.

The chain couples TRBV11-3 to TRBJ1-2, with D perhaps TRBD1 (5 bases). Germline loops: CDR1 SGHNT, CDR2 YENEEA. Trimming left V 5 bases short and J 2 bases short, with 18 bases between. The CDR3 runs to 16 residues. The CDR3 DNA reads TGTGCCAGCAGCCGAACAGTTGCAACAGGAAACTATGGCTACACCTTC. Translation: CASSRTVATGNYGYTF.

The chain uses TRBV6-5 and TRBJ2-7; 8 nucleotides line up with TRBD1. The CDR3 is 15 residues long. The V gene's germline CDR1 is MNHEY and CDR2 SVGAGI. V lost 6 bases, J lost 1 base, and 8 bases stayed unmatched. This CDR3 reads CASRARTGWSYEQYV. CDR3 sequence (DNA): TGTGCCAGCAGGGCGCGGACAGGGTGGTCCTACGAGCAGTACGTC.

The chain has TRBV19 and TRBJ1-1; D is unresolved. The CDR3 sequence is 15 residues long. V was shortened by 5 bases and J by 2 bases, with 15 bases between the two germline ends. Per the germline V gene, CDR1 is LNHDA and CDR2 is SQIVND (reference sequence). The CDR3 bases are TGTGCCAGTAGTTACCCTCCGACGGTCAACACTGAAGCTTTCTTT. Amino acids: CASSYPPTVNTEAFF. Variable domain in full (rest from reference TRBV19 and TRBJ1-1): DGGITQSPKYLFRKEGQNVTLSCEQNLNHDAMYWYRQDPGQGLRLIYYSQIVNDFQKGDIAEGYSVSREKKESFPLTVTSAQKNPTAFYLCASSYPPTVNTEAFFGQGTRLTVV.

This sequence joins TRBV6-1 and TRBJ1-2; D is uncertain. Deletions cut 2 bases from V and 1 base from J, with 5 bases between. The germline CDR1 and CDR2 sequences are MNHNS and SASEGT. The CDR3 is 13 amino acids. The CDR3 region has the DNA TGTGCCAGCAGTGAATCGGGTAACTATGGCTACACCTTC. Protein product: CASSESGNYGYTF.

V is TRBV7-2 and J is TRBJ2-3, with 7 positions matching TRBD1. V lost 2 bases and J lost 5; bases outside the gene matches: 4. Germline lookup yields CDR1 SGHTA and CDR2 FQGNSA. The CDR3 contains 14 residues. The CDR3 sequence is CASSLSTGVDTQYF. The CDR3 DNA is TGTGCCAGCAGCTTATCTACAGGGGTAGATACGCAGTATTTT.

The rearrangement uses TRBV5-4 and TRBJ2-2, with TRBD1 matching 7 bases. This CDR3 is 15 amino acids long. Unmatched junction bases numbered 10, after V lost 5 bases and J lost 6 bases. Germline V gene data show CDR1 as SGHNT and CDR2 as YYREEE (reference sequence). The CDR3 coding sequence is TGTGCCAGCAGGCCCTGGACAGGATCCCCCGGGGAGCTGTTTTTT. Protein product: CASRPWTGSPGELFF.